The rows below give T cell receptor beta chains drawn from one sample of a study of response to subunit inactivated influenza vaccine. TCRdb called the RT-PCR reads again in MiXCR, with one record for every CDR3 protein. The sample holds about 240,000 distinct CDR3 sequences, about 12% seen once. This specimen consisted of non-naive T cells sorted from PBMCs, obtained less than 15 days before vaccination. Receptor source: a man aged 50 or older who received an inactivated influenza vaccine. Each CDR3 is given with its conserved first and last residue. D genes are given only for firm matches. A clone size is listed for some rows: how often the clone was seen (once, few, many), or a class if it is expanded.

CASSLHGRHTDTQYF TGTGCCAGCAGTTTACATGGCAGACACACTGATACGCAGTATTTT TRBJ2-3 . TRBV27 .
CASSLLYRGGNTIYF TGTGCCAGCAGCTTACTCTACAGGGGAGGAAACACCATATATTTT TRBJ1-3 few TRBV7-9 TRBD1
CSALKMEQYF TGCAGCGCGTTAAAAATGGAGCAGTACTTC TRBJ2-7 once TRBV20-1 .
CASSQDSREYMNTEAFF TGCGCCAGCAGCCAAGATTCCAGGGAATACATGAACACTGAAGCTTTCTTT TRBJ1-1 few TRBV4-1 .
CASRPRGLPPYGYTF TGTGCCAGCCGCCCCAGGGGTCTTCCCCCCTATGGCTACACCTTC TRBJ1-2 . TRBV27 .
CAWSAGNQPQHF TGTGCCTGGAGTGCGGGGAATCAGCCCCAGCATTTT TRBJ1-5 . TRBV30 .
CASSARTSGSEQFF TGTGCCAGCAGTGCCCGAACTAGTGGCAGTGAGCAGTTCTTC TRBJ2-1 . TRBV2 .
CSARKRERYEQYF TGCAGTGCTAGGAAGCGGGAACGTTACGAGCAGTACTTC TRBJ2-7 once TRBV20-1 TRBD2
CATSPQNGGQETQYF TGTGCCACCAGCCCACAAAACGGGGGCCAAGAGACCCAGTACTTC TRBJ2-5 few TRBV15 .
CASGPPHARNEQFF TGTGCCAGCGGACCCCCCCACGCCCGCAATGAGCAGTTCTTC TRBJ2-1 few TRBV11-1 .
CASSSGRGSRFPHEQYF TGTGCCAGCAGTTCAGGACGGGGATCAAGATTTCCCCACGAGCAGTACTTC TRBJ2-7 few TRBV6-2/TRBV6-3 .
CASSRGEGPQHF TGTGCCAGCTCGAGGGGTGAGGGGCCCCAGCATTTT TRBJ1-5 few TRBV2 .
CASSPPGPQTNTQYF TGTGCCAGCTCACCACCGGGACCTCAAACGAATACGCAGTATTTT TRBJ2-3 many TRBV18 .
CASTSTGGFEAFF TGTGCCAGCACCTCGACAGGGGGCTTCGAAGCTTTCTTT TRBJ1-1 few TRBV12-3/TRBV12-4 TRBD1
CASSPIGHYTDTQYF TGCGCCAGCAGCCCCATTGGACACTACACAGATACGCAGTATTTT TRBJ2-3 few TRBV5-1 .
CASRLGEQGGYEQYF TGTGCCAGCAGACTGGGGGAACAGGGGGGCTACGAGCAGTACTTC TRBJ2-7 few TRBV27 TRBD1
CATSRDLQGTTKNIQYF TGTGCCACCAGCAGAGATCTTCAGGGTACGACCAAAAACATTCAGTACTTC TRBJ2-4 few TRBV15 .
CASTDLPTYEQYF TGTGCCAGCACGGACTTACCAACCTACGAGCAGTACTTC TRBJ2-7 many TRBV6-2/TRBV6-3 .
CASSSRTSAINEQFF TGTGCCAGCAGTTCTCGGACTAGCGCGATCAATGAGCAGTTCTTC TRBJ2-1 . TRBV6-5 TRBD2
CASSRAGGSLQKLFF TGTGCCAGCAGCAGGGCGGGGGGATCCCTTCAAAAACTGTTTTTT TRBJ1-4 many TRBV11-2 .
CATSAGLIRDEQFF TGTGCCACCAGTGCGGGCCTCATTAGGGATGAGCAGTTCTTC TRBJ2-1 few TRBV24-1 .
CASSFGQGEETQYF TGCGCCAGCAGCTTCGGACAGGGGGAAGAGACCCAGTACTTC TRBJ2-5 few TRBV5-1 TRBD1
CASTPEGGCTDTQYF TGCGCCAGCACCCCCGAGGGGGGCTGTACAGATACGCAGTATTTT TRBJ2-3 few TRBV10-1 .
CASSYQVGTGVYGYTF TGTGCCAGCAGCTACCAAGTCGGGACAGGGGTTTATGGCTACACCTTC TRBJ1-2 many TRBV7-2 TRBD1
CASSTPGQGRTEAFF TGTGCCAGCAGCACTCCGGGACAGGGGAGAACTGAAGCTTTCTTT TRBJ1-1 few TRBV5-6 TRBD1
CSVLGQQETQYF TGCAGCGTCCTAGGACAGCAAGAGACCCAGTACTTC TRBJ2-5 few TRBV29-1 .
CASSPPGVGADYGYTF TGTGCCAGCTCACCACCAGGAGTGGGGGCGGACTATGGCTACACCTTC TRBJ1-2 few TRBV18 .
CSVDAGEVYYGYTF TGCAGCGTTGACGCAGGGGAGGTTTACTATGGCTACACCTTC TRBJ1-2 few TRBV29-1 .
CASSLSGTSGYEQYF TGTGCCAGCAGTTTATCCGGGACTAGCGGGTACGAGCAGTACTTC TRBJ2-7 . TRBV12-3/TRBV12-4 TRBD2
CSASQPRDSYEQYF TGCAGTGCTAGTCAACCCCGCGACTCCTACGAGCAGTACTTC TRBJ2-7 . TRBV20-1 .
CASSSHSGGASEAFF TGTGCCAGCAGCTCACACTCGGGGGGCGCCTCTGAAGCTTTCTTT TRBJ1-1 few TRBV6-1 .
CAISNDRRPFF TGTGCCATCAGTAACGACAGGCGTCCTTTCTTT TRBJ1-1 many TRBV10-3 .
CASSVHRDQQYF TGTGCCAGCAGCGTTCACAGGGATCAGCAGTACTTC TRBJ2-7 few TRBV3-1 .
CSVEDAIGVLGSSGPYNEQFF TGCAGCGTTGAAGATGCAATCGGGGTGTTGGGTTCTAGCGGGCCTTACAATGAGCAGTTCTTC TRBJ2-1 . TRBV29-1 TRBD2
CASSLDSFGELFF TGCGCCAGCAGCTTGGACAGTTTTGGGGAGCTGTTTTTT TRBJ2-2 few TRBV5-1 .
CASSSRHGYTF TGTGCCAGCAGTTCCCGCCATGGCTACACCTTC TRBJ1-2 few TRBV12-3/TRBV12-4 .
CASSRTSGGFQETQYF TGTGCCAGCAGTCGGACTAGCGGGGGGTTCCAAGAGACCCAGTACTTC TRBJ2-5 few TRBV3-1 TRBD2
CASSTGTSGSPQEQFF TGCGCCAGCAGCACTGGGACTAGCGGGAGCCCGCAGGAGCAGTTCTTC TRBJ2-1 . TRBV5-1 TRBD2
CASNRRDEQFF TGTGCCAGCAATCGGCGGGATGAGCAGTTCTTC TRBJ2-1 many TRBV28 .
CSARSDTGELFF TGCAGTGCTAGGTCCGACACCGGGGAGCTGTTTTTT TRBJ2-2 . TRBV20-1 .
CASSFLSAGRGYSGANVLTF TGTGCCAGCAGCTTCCTAAGTGCGGGCAGGGGATACTCTGGGGCCAACGTCCTGACTTTC TRBJ2-6 many TRBV11-2 .
CSARDQDRGYTEAFF TGCAGTGCTAGAGATCAGGACAGGGGGTACACTGAAGCTTTCTTT TRBJ1-1 . TRBV20-1 TRBD1
CASSLAFLSGNTIYF TGTGCCAGCAGCTTAGCATTCCTCTCTGGAAACACCATATATTTT TRBJ1-3 many TRBV7-2 .
CASSLTVAKAQYF TGTGCCAGCAGCTTGACAGTTGCTAAGGCGCAGTACTTC TRBJ2-7 many TRBV5-6 .
CASSPRRDSHSGNTIYF TGTGCCAGCTCACCACGCCGCGACAGCCACTCTGGAAACACCATATATTTT TRBJ1-3 . TRBV18 .
CASSSIFVGGNQPQHF TGTGCCAGTAGCTCCATATTTGTGGGGGGCAATCAGCCCCAGCATTTT TRBJ1-5 . TRBV19 .
CASSYGQSMAFF TGTGCCAGCAGTTACGGACAGTCGATGGCTTTCTTT TRBJ1-1 . TRBV12-3/TRBV12-4 .
CASSVAPGLAGGGETQYF TGTGCCAGCAGCGTAGCGCCGGGACTAGCGGGGGGGGGAGAGACCCAGTACTTC TRBJ2-5 few TRBV9 TRBD2
CASSLVQVYDTQYF TGTGCCAGCAGCTTAGTTCAGGTTTACGATACGCAGTATTTT TRBJ2-3 . TRBV7-9 .
CSAQPQGESGELFF TGCAGTGCCCAGCCCCAGGGGGAATCCGGGGAGCTGTTTTTT TRBJ2-2 . TRBV20-1 TRBD1
CASSLVLGAAGANVLTF TGTGCCAGCAGCTTGGTCCTGGGGGCGGCTGGGGCCAACGTCCTGACTTTC TRBJ2-6 few TRBV5-8 .
CASSLGQEGLEGYTF TGTGCCAGCAGCCTCGGACAGGAGGGTTTGGAAGGCTACACCTTC TRBJ1-2 few TRBV7-2 TRBD1
CASSEGLAGRTDTQYF TGTGCCAGCAGCGAGGGGCTAGCGGGGCGCACAGATACGCAGTATTTT TRBJ2-3 . TRBV11-3 TRBD2
CASSLVQGAAGELFF TGCGCCAGCAGCTTGGTACAAGGGGCCGCCGGGGAGCTGTTTTTT TRBJ2-2 . TRBV5-1 .
CAITPDRGESQYF TGTGCCATCACCCCGGACAGGGGGGAGTCCCAGTACTTC TRBJ2-5 . TRBV10-3 TRBD1